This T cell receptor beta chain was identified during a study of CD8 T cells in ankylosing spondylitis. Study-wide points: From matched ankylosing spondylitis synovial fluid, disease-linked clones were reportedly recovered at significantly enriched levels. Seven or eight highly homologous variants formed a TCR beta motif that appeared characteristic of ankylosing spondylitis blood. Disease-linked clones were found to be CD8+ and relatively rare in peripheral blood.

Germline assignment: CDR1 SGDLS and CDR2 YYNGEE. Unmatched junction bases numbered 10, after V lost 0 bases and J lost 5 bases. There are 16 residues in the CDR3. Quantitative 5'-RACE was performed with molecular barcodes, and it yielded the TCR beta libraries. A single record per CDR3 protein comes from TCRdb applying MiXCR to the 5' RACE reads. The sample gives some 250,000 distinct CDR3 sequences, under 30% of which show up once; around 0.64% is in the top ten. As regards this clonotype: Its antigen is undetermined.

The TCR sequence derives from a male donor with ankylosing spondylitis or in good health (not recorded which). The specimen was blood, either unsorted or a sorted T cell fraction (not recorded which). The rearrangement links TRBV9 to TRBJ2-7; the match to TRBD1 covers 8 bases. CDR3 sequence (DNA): TGTGCCAGCAGCGTAGTAAACTGGACAGGGAGGAACGAGCAGTACTTC. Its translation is CASSVVNWTGRNEQYF.